This TCR beta chain was retrieved from a study of shared clonotypes between healthy human individuals. General study findings and limits: Sequencing depth was expected to influence donor clonotype sharing. The study found lower generation probabilities in non-shared clonotypes than in those shared by all four donors.

Trimming left V 8 bases short and J 1 base short, with 17 bases between. The CDR3 is 15 residues long. CDR1 and CDR2 (germline): MNHNS, SASEGT. As concerns this clone: As yet, its antigen is unknown.

TCRdb's table, derived via immunoSEQ multiplex PCR, lists solely in-frame clones and lacks some. The sample contains a few million clones, 85% to 95% of which appear only once. The genes are TRBV6-1 and TRBJ1-1; tentatively, D is TRBD1 (6 bases). The sequenced sample was naive CD4+ T cells from PBMCs. Specified subset: CD45RA+ positively selected. This sequence originates from a man between 18 and 29 years old in good health. Some clones in this sample may be carry-over from other donors' samples. For the CDR3, the DNA is TGTGCCAGCCAAAGGGACACCATCAGGAACACTGAAGCTTTCTTT. Translating gives CASQRDTIRNTEAFF.